Below, 14 T cell receptor beta chains from the same sample are listed, as sequenced in a study of blood T cell repertoires in COVID-19. Clones were read by immunoSEQ multiplex PCR, and TCRdb kept only the in-frame ones, dropping some. The table shows about 140,000 clones, with 75% to 80% occurring only once. The sample was peripheral blood. The receptor set was obtained from a woman aged 45-59 years with active or convalescent COVID-19.

This chain links TRBV11-2 with TRBJ1-2; tentatively, D is TRBD1 (6 bases). Germline loops: CDR1 SGHAT, CDR2 FQNNGV. V was trimmed by 5 bases and J by 6 bases, leaving 19 bases between them. The CDR3 sequence is 15 residues long. The CDR3 region is CASSPLNPGAHGYTF. The CDR3 bases are TGTGCCAGCAGCCCGCTCAACCCAGGGGCCCATGGCTACACCTTC.

The rearrangement uses TRBV5-5 and TRBJ2-5; 9 bases align to TRBD2. Per germline, CDR1 SGHKS and CDR2 YYEKEE (reference sequence). The CDR3 covers 17 residues. V trimming: 3 bases; J trimming: 5 bases; junction bases outside the gene matches: 14. The CDR3 DNA follows: TGTGCCAGCAGCTCGATGGGAAATAGCGGGAGTGCTGAGACCCAGTACTTC. It codes for CASSSMGNSGSAETQYF.

This clone was detected only once. The chain has TRBV21-1 and TRBJ1-1; the listed D gene, TRBD1, was not tested against the DNA. TRBV21-1 is termed a pseudogene. The CDR3 is 18 residues long. CDR3 coding DNA: TGTGCCAGCAGCTACCATCGGGCTGACAGGGAGAGGGACACTGAAGCTTTCTTT. It is translated as CASSYHRADRERDTEAFF.

The V call is TRBV7-6, the J call TRBJ2-1, with 11 positions matching TRBD2. CDR3 length: 15 amino acids. V was clipped by 3 bases and J by 9 bases; unmatched bases: 7. Germline CDR1 and CDR2: SGHVS and FNYEAQ. The CDR3 DNA follows: TGTGCCAGCAGCTTGAGTTCTAGCGGGGGGCGTGAGCAGTTCTTC. Protein: CASSLSSSGGREQFF.

The chain links TRBV18 to TRBJ2-6; TRBD1 matches at 7 bases. Losses at the gene ends were 6 bases for V and 0 bases for J; bases not matched to a gene: 8. The V gene's germline CDR1 is KGHSH and CDR2 LQKENI. CDR3 length equals 17 residues. CDR3 amino acids: CASSTTGPSSGANVLTF. The CDR3 DNA reads as TGTGCCAGCTCCACGACAGGGCCTAGCTCTGGGGCCAACGTCCTGACTTTC.

The J gene is TRBJ2-7, the V gene TRBV18, with D tentatively TRBD2 (6 bases). V was trimmed by 4 bases and J by 5 bases, leaving 15 bases between them. CDR1 is KGHSH and CDR2 is LQKENI in the germline V gene. The CDR3 loop spans 14 amino acids. CDR3 sequence: CASSLGLQRHEQYF. The CDR3 nucleotides read TGTGCCAGCTCACTGGGACTCCAGCGGCACGAGCAGTACTTC.

This sequence joins TRBV9 and TRBJ1-1, with TRBD1 as a possible D gene (6 bases). CDR1 and CDR2 from the germline V gene are SGDLS and YYNGEE. This CDR3 comprises 15 residues. The V end was cut by 5 bases, the J end by 5 bases, with 19 bases between. The CDR3 sequence: CASRPSTVRGTEAFF. CDR3 bases: TGTGCCAGCAGACCATCGACGGTAAGGGGGACTGAAGCTTTCTTT.

The V gene is TRBV19, the J gene TRBJ1-1; the D gene is possibly TRBD1 (5 bases). Trimming removed 5 bases at V and 3 bases at J, with 10 bases between. Germline loops: CDR1 LNHDA, CDR2 SQIVND (reference sequence). The CDR3 spans 13 residues. CDR3 DNA sequence: TGTGCCAGTAGTTTGGGGCGTGACACTGAAGCTTTCTTT. It yields the protein CASSLGRDTEAFF.

The V call is TRBV3-1 (or the pseudogene TRBV3-2), the J call TRBJ1-3; D remains unclear. The CDR3 is made up of 15 amino acids. Germline lookup yields CDR1 LGHDT and CDR2 YNNKEL (reference sequence). The V end was cut by 1 base, the J end by 2 bases, with 9 bases between. The CDR3 nucleotides read TGTGCCAGCAGCCAAGGGGTGCGGACTGGAAACACCATATATTTT. Its translation: CASSQGVRTGNTIYF.

This rearrangement joins TRBV6-2 or TRBV6-3 to TRBJ1-6; D remains unclear. Germline V lookup: CDR1 MNHEY, CDR2 SVGEGT. This CDR3 has 13 amino acids. The ends were cut back, 5 bases at V and 10 bases at J, with 12 bases in the middle. Written as DNA, the CDR3 is TGTGCCAGCAGTGCCTACGCCGGGTCACCCCTCCACTTT. Amino acid sequence: CASSAYAGSPLHF.

The chain uses TRBV5-4 and TRBJ2-1; 10 bases are shared with TRBD1. CDR3 length: 15 amino acids. Trimming took 4 bases from V and 7 from J; bases not matched to a gene: 8. Germline assignment: CDR1 SGHNT and CDR2 YYREEE (reference sequence). The CDR3 bases are TGTGCCAGCAGCCTGGACAGGGGGGAAGAAAATGAGCAGTTCTTC. Translated, it gives CASSLDRGEENEQFF.

This chain joins TRBV10-1 and TRBJ1-6; 7 bases align to TRBD1. CDR1 and CDR2 (germline): WNHNN, SYGVQD (reference sequence). The CDR3 spans 16 residues. V was clipped by 6 bases and J by 5 bases; unmatched bases: 10. CDR3 sequence reads: CASRADRVAHNSPLHF. The CDR3 DNA sequence: TGCGCCAGCAGAGCCGACAGGGTGGCGCATAATTCACCCCTCCACTTT.

The chain links TRBV7-9 to TRBJ1-1; 7 bases align to TRBD1. In germline, CDR1 is SEHNR, CDR2 FQNEAQ (reference sequence). The CDR3 sequence is 14 residues long. V was clipped by 5 bases and J by 5 bases; unmatched bases: 8. CDR3 nucleotide sequence: TGTGCCAGCAGCCCCACAGGGGACTGGACTGAAGCTTTCTTT. Amino acid sequence: CASSPTGDWTEAFF.

The chain links TRBV12-5 to TRBJ1-1; 7 positions agree with TRBD1. J gave up 1 base and V 5 bases, and 10 bases lay outside the gene matches. The CDR3 has 16 residues. Germline V gene sequence: CDR1 LGHNT, CDR2 FRNRAP. The CDR3 region has the DNA TGTGCTAGTGGTCCGGACAGGACCCCGGAGAACACTGAAGCTTTCTTT. Protein sequence: CASGPDRTPENTEAFF. The full variable domain, rest sourced from reference TRBV12-5 and TRBJ1-1, is DARVTQTPRHKVTEMGQEVTMRCQPILGHNTVFWYRQTMMQGLELLAYFRNRAPLDDSGMPKDRFSAEMPDATLATLKIQPSEPRDSAVYFCASGPDRTPENTEAFFGQGTRLTVV.